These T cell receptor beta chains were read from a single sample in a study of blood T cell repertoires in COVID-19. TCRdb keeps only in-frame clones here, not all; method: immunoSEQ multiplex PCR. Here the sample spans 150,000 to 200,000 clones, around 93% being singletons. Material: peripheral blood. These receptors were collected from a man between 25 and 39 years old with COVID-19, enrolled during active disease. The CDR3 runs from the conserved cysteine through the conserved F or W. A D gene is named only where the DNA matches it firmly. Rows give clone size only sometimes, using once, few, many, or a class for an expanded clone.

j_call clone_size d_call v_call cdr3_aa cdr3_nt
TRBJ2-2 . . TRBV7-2 CASVRGFANTGELFF TGTGCCAGTGTCCGGGGGTTTGCGAACACCGGGGAGCTGTTTTTT
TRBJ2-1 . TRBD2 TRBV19 CASSPTSAAYNEQFF TGTGCCAGTAGTCCGACTAGCGCCGCCTACAATGAGCAGTTCTTC
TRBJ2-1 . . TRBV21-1 CASSFPGLRYNEQFF TGTGCCAGCAGCTTTCCGGGACTCCGATACAATGAGCAGTTCTTC
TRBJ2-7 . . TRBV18 CASSPQADYEQYF TGTGCCAGCTCACCGCAGGCCGACTACGAGCAGTACTTC
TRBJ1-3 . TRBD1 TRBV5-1 CASSSDRATGNTIYF TGCGCCAGCAGCTCCGACAGGGCAACTGGAAACACCATATATTTT
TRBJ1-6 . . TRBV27 CASSLKGGRGSSYNSPLHF TGTGCCAGCAGTTTGAAAGGAGGGCGGGGAAGCTCCTATAATTCACCCCTCCACTTT
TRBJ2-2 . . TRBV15 CATSPGDHTGELFF TGTGCCACCAGTCCCGGAGACCACACCGGGGAGCTGTTTTTT
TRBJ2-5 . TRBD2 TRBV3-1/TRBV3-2 CASSQVVTSGAIQETQYF TGTGCCAGCAGCCAAGTCGTGACTAGCGGGGCGATTCAAGAGACCCAGTACTTC
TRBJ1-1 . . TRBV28 CASGGALNTEAFF TGTGCCAGCGGGGGGGCGCTTAACACTGAAGCTTTCTTT
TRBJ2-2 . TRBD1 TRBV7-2 CASSARDRDRELFF TGTGCCAGCAGCGCTCGGGACAGGGACCGGGAGCTGTTTTTT
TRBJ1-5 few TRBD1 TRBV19 CASSIVGTGSLSNQPQHF TGTGCCAGTAGTATAGTGGGGACAGGGTCTCTCAGCAATCAGCCCCAGCATTTT
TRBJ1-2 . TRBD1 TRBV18 CASSPQDRDYGYTF TGTGCCAGCTCACCCCAGGACAGGGACTATGGCTACACCTTC
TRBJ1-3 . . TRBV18 CASSPQDSLSGNTIYF TGTGCCAGCTCACCACAGGACAGTCTCTCTGGAAACACCATATATTTT
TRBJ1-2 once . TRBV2 CASSVAPGHLNYGYTF TGTGCCAGCAGCGTAGCACCGGGACACCTCAACTATGGCTACACCTTC
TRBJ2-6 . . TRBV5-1 CASSLAAGDLSGANVLTF TGCGCCAGCAGCTTGGCGGCAGGGGACCTCTCTGGGGCCAACGTCCTGACTTTC
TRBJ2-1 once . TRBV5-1 CASSVTSSSPLNNEQFF TGCGCCAGCAGCGTGACTAGTAGTTCCCCTCTAAACAATGAGCAGTTCTTC
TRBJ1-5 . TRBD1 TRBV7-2 CASSWDREGFQPQHF TGTGCCAGCAGCTGGGACAGGGAAGGGTTTCAGCCCCAGCATTTT
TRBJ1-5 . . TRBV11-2 CASSKQGAQPQHF TGTGCCAGCTCGAAACAGGGTGCTCAGCCCCAGCATTTT